This is a list of T cell receptor beta chains from one sample in a study of cytomegalovirus exposure and HLA in healthy donors. Produced via immunoSEQ multiplex PCR; TCRdb's table is partial and in-frame only. Of about 130,000 clones in the sample, more than 60% are singletons; the top ten hold about 1.5%. The sample comprised PBMCs. Receptors were obtained from a woman between 18 and 29 years old in good health and CMV-seronegative. Both conserved end residues are part of each CDR3. Fields, in order: D gene, J gene, V gene, clone size, CDR3 DNA, CDR3 protein. The D gene is left open where the match is weak. Size is omitted from some rows. Given values are once, few, many or a class for expanded clones.

D: -
J: TRBJ1-4
V: TRBV18
size: -
DNA: TGTGCCAGCTCACCAGGGAGGACTAATGAAAAACTGTTTTTT
CDR3: CASSPGRTNEKLFF

D: TRBD1
J: TRBJ2-5
V: TRBV5-1
size: -
DNA: TGCGCCAGCAGCCAGAGGGACAGGAGGGAGACCCAGTACTTC
CDR3: CASSQRDRRETQYF

D: -
J: TRBJ2-7
V: TRBV28
size: -
DNA: TGTGCCAGCAGTTTATTTGCCAGAGGAGAGCAGTACTTC
CDR3: CASSLFARGEQYF

D: TRBD1
J: TRBJ2-1
V: TRBV4-2
size: -
DNA: TGTGCCAGCAGCCACGCCACCCCGACAGGGCGTAATGAGCAGTTCTTC
CDR3: CASSHATPTGRNEQFF

D: TRBD1
J: TRBJ2-7
V: TRBV7-6
size: -
DNA: TGTGCCAGCAGCCCGTCCGGGACAGGGGTATACGAGCAGTACTTC
CDR3: CASSPSGTGVYEQYF

D: -
J: TRBJ2-7
V: TRBV29-1
size: -
DNA: TGCAGCGTCGCCCCGGGGGACAGCTCCTACGAGCAGTACTTC
CDR3: CSVAPGDSSYEQYF

D: -
J: TRBJ1-1
V: TRBV20-1
size: -
DNA: TGCAGTGCTTCGCAGGGCTTTGAAGCTTTCTTT
CDR3: CSASQGFEAFF

D: TRBD2
J: TRBJ2-7
V: TRBV30
size: -
DNA: TGTGCCTCGATAACCAGGGACGTGGATTCCGTTATGAGGGAGGGCCGGAAGCAGTACTTC
CDR3: CASITRDVDSVMREGRKQYF

D: -
J: TRBJ2-1
V: TRBV5-4
size: once
DNA: TGTGCCAGCGGGACATACAATGAGCAGTTCTTC
CDR3: CASGTYNEQFF

D: TRBD1
J: TRBJ1-4
V: TRBV5-1
size: once
DNA: TGCGCCAGCAGCCGGCAGGGGGAAGAAAAACTGTTTTTT
CDR3: CASSRQGEEKLFF

D: -
J: TRBJ1-2
V: TRBV20-1
size: -
DNA: TGCAGTGCTAGAGACGACTATGGCTACACCTTC
CDR3: CSARDDYGYTF

D: TRBD1
J: TRBJ1-1
V: TRBV19
size: -
DNA: TGTGCCAGTAGTATAGATGACAGGGCACACACTGAAGCTTTCTTT
CDR3: CASSIDDRAHTEAFF

D: -
J: TRBJ2-3
V: TRBV7-2
size: -
DNA: TGTGCCAGCAGCTTAGCACCGGCAGATACGCAGTATTTT
CDR3: CASSLAPADTQYF

D: TRBD1
J: TRBJ2-5
V: TRBV5-4
size: -
DNA: TGTGCCAGCAGCTTGGCCGGGAGGGACAGGGGGCAAGAGACCCAGTACTTC
CDR3: CASSLAGRDRGQETQYF

D: -
J: TRBJ1-2
V: TRBV13
size: -
DNA: TGTGCCAGCAGCTTAGGACGGAACTATGGCTACACCTTC
CDR3: CASSLGRNYGYTF

D: TRBD2
J: TRBJ2-3
V: TRBV5-1
size: -
DNA: TGCGCCAGCAGCCCATCCGGGACTAGTCCCGATACGCAGTATTTT
CDR3: CASSPSGTSPDTQYF

D: TRBD2
J: TRBJ2-7
V: TRBV9
size: -
DNA: TGTGCCAGCAGCGTAGGTAGCGGGGCCCCCTACGAGCAGTACTTC
CDR3: CASSVGSGAPYEQYF

D: -
J: TRBJ1-4
V: TRBV30
size: few
DNA: TGTGCCTGGAGTGCTCTTAATGAAAAACTGTTTTTT
CDR3: CAWSALNEKLFF

D: TRBD1
J: TRBJ1-2
V: TRBV4-2
size: few
DNA: TGTGCCAGCAGCGCGCCCTCGGGACAGGGGGCGAGCACCTTC
CDR3: CASSAPSGQGASTF

D: -
J: TRBJ2-2
V: TRBV10-3
size: -
DNA: TGTGCCATCAGTTTCGACAGTAACACCGGGGAGCTGTTTTTT
CDR3: CAISFDSNTGELFF

D: TRBD1
J: TRBJ1-1
V: TRBV18
size: -
DNA: TGTGCCAGCTCACTGGACAGGGTTAACACTGAAGCTTTCTTT
CDR3: CASSLDRVNTEAFF

D: -
J: TRBJ1-1
V: TRBV7-8
size: few
DNA: TGTGCCAGCAGCTTAGGGCCGGGAGACACTGAAGCTTTCTTT
CDR3: CASSLGPGDTEAFF

D: TRBD1
J: TRBJ2-5
V: TRBV5-1
size: -
DNA: TGCGCCAGCAGCGGGACAGGGGGCTTTAAGGAGACCCAGTACTTC
CDR3: CASSGTGGFKETQYF

D: TRBD2
J: TRBJ2-3
V: TRBV9
size: -
DNA: TGTGCCAGCGGGGAGCGGGAGGGTACGCAGTATTTT
CDR3: CASGEREGTQYF

D: -
J: TRBJ2-5
V: TRBV4-1
size: few
DNA: TGCGCCAGCAGCCACCAGGTCGGGAGTGAGTTGGGAGAGACCCAGTACTTC
CDR3: CASSHQVGSELGETQYF

D: TRBD2
J: TRBJ2-7
V: TRBV19
size: -
DNA: TGTGCCAGTAGTCCTCAAGGGACTAGCGGCTACGAGCAGTACTTC
CDR3: CASSPQGTSGYEQYF

D: TRBD1
J: TRBJ1-1
V: TRBV6-1
size: -
DNA: TGTGCCAGCAGGCGACAGGGGGCCACTGAAGCTTTCTTT
CDR3: CASRRQGATEAFF

D: TRBD1
J: TRBJ2-7
V: TRBV27
size: -
DNA: TGTGCCAGCAGGCCGGGCAAGGGGGCGCCCCCCTACGAGCAGTACTTC
CDR3: CASRPGKGAPPYEQYF

D: TRBD2
J: TRBJ2-3
V: TRBV18
size: -
DNA: TGTGCCAGCTCACCAGACGTTAGCGGGGCCAGAGATACGCAGTATTTT
CDR3: CASSPDVSGARDTQYF

D: TRBD1
J: TRBJ1-1
V: TRBV5-1
size: -
DNA: TGCGCCAGCAGCGCAGGACAGGGGACGAACACTGAAGCTTTCTTT
CDR3: CASSAGQGTNTEAFF

D: -
J: TRBJ1-5
V: TRBV19
size: -
DNA: TGTGCCAGTAGTATTCGGCAGGGCAATCAGCCCCAGCATTTT
CDR3: CASSIRQGNQPQHF

D: -
J: TRBJ1-2
V: TRBV19
size: -
DNA: TGTGCCAGTAGAGGATGGGGAGTTCACTATGGCTACACCTTC
CDR3: CASRGWGVHYGYTF

D: TRBD1
J: TRBJ2-2
V: TRBV30
size: -
DNA: TGTGCCTGGACAAGGGCACAGGGGAGCACCGGGGAGCTGTTTTTT
CDR3: CAWTRAQGSTGELFF

D: -
J: TRBJ2-1
V: TRBV18
size: -
DNA: TGTGCCAGCTCACCGGACAGTCTCTACAATGAGCAGTTCTTC
CDR3: CASSPDSLYNEQFF

D: -
J: TRBJ1-1
V: TRBV10-2
size: few
DNA: TGCGCCAGCAGTAATCAGGGTTCGAACACTGAAGCTTTCTTT
CDR3: CASSNQGSNTEAFF

D: -
J: TRBJ1-1
V: TRBV10-1
size: -
DNA: TGCGCCAGAGAGGGGAACACTGAAGCTTTCTTT
CDR3: CAREGNTEAFF

D: -
J: TRBJ2-7
V: TRBV7-9
size: -
DNA: TGTGCCAGCAGCCCTTCCTACGAGCAGTACTTC
CDR3: CASSPSYEQYF

D: TRBD2
J: TRBJ2-3
V: TRBV9
size: once
DNA: TGTGCCAGCAGCCGGACTAGCGGGAACACAGATACGCAGTATTTT
CDR3: CASSRTSGNTDTQYF

D: -
J: TRBJ1-5
V: TRBV6-5
size: -
DNA: TGTGCCAGCAGGGAACACAGGACCAATCAGCCCCAGCATTTT
CDR3: CASREHRTNQPQHF

D: -
J: TRBJ2-7
V: TRBV6-6
size: -
DNA: TGTGCCAGCAGTCCACCCGAGCAGGGCCCCTACGAGCAGTACTTC
CDR3: CASSPPEQGPYEQYF

D: TRBD1
J: TRBJ2-7
V: TRBV5-1
size: -
DNA: TGCGCCAGCAGCTTCCTGACAGGGTCGAGCTACGAGCAGTACTTC
CDR3: CASSFLTGSSYEQYF

D: TRBD2
J: TRBJ2-2
V: TRBV5-4
size: -
DNA: TGTGCCAGCAGCTCCGGGACTAGCGGGAGCTTGAACACCGGGGAGCTGTTTTTT
CDR3: CASSSGTSGSLNTGELFF

D: -
J: TRBJ2-3
V: TRBV4-2
size: -
DNA: TGTGCCAGCAGCCAAGTTAACGGGAGAACAGATACGCAGTATTTT
CDR3: CASSQVNGRTDTQYF

D: -
J: TRBJ1-1
V: TRBV25-1
size: -
DNA: TGTGCCAGCAGTCGAGGGAACTATTGGCCTGAAGCTTTCTTT
CDR3: CASSRGNYWPEAFF

D: TRBD2
J: TRBJ2-1
V: TRBV4-1
size: -
DNA: TGCGCCAGCAGCCACAGACTAGCGGAGCACAATGAGCAGTTCTTC
CDR3: CASSHRLAEHNEQFF

D: -
J: TRBJ2-1
V: TRBV6-5
size: -
DNA: TGTGCCAGCAGTTACTCAGGCCCTAGCGTTAACAATGAGCAGTTCTTC
CDR3: CASSYSGPSVNNEQFF

D: TRBD1
J: TRBJ1-2
V: TRBV5-1
size: once
DNA: TGCGCCAGCAGCTCCTTTTCCGGGACAGGGGGAGATGGCTATGGCTACACCTTC
CDR3: CASSSFSGTGGDGYGYTF

D: -
J: TRBJ2-3
V: TRBV30
size: -
DNA: TGTGCCTGGGGACAGAGGAGCGCAGATACGCAGTATTTT
CDR3: CAWGQRSADTQYF

D: -
J: TRBJ1-3
V: TRBV4-1
size: once
DNA: TGCGCCAGCAGCCGGCAAGACATCTCTGGAAACACCATATATTTT
CDR3: CASSRQDISGNTIYF

D: -
J: TRBJ1-3
V: TRBV7-9
size: -
DNA: TGTGCCAGCAGCATGAGGTCAGCATCCGGAAACACCATATATTTT
CDR3: CASSMRSASGNTIYF

D: TRBD2
J: TRBJ2-1
V: TRBV6-5
size: -
DNA: TGTGCCAGCGGGCTCATAGCGGGAGGGAAGGATGAGCAGTTCTTC
CDR3: CASGLIAGGKDEQFF

D: -
J: TRBJ2-1
V: TRBV27
size: -
DNA: TGTGCCAGCAGTTTGTTAGACAATGAGCAGTTCTTC
CDR3: CASSLLDNEQFF

D: -
J: TRBJ2-1
V: TRBV5-1
size: -
DNA: TGCGCCAGCAGCTTGGCAGGGCAGCAGTTCTTC
CDR3: CASSLAGQQFF

D: -
J: TRBJ1-2
V: TRBV5-1
size: -
DNA: TGCGCCAGCAGCTTGGGGGCAGGGGAAAGGTTAATGGATGGCTACACCTTC
CDR3: CASSLGAGERLMDGYTF